This TCR beta chain is from a study of a mutant IDH1 vaccine in newly diagnosed glioma. Study at large: Commencement of vaccination occurred 4-6 weeks following radiotherapy alone, or concurrently with temozolomide cycles. Averaging roughly 40 years of age, treated patients were approximately 60% male and approximately 38% female. Standard pretreatment was either radiotherapy, temozolomide, or, for most, radiochemotherapy with temozolomide.

Notes on this clone: Antigen specificity is unknown.

Generated by immunoSEQ multiplex PCR, the TCRdb table keeps only in-frame clones and is missing some. The sample carries about 94,000 clones, just under 90% recorded once. The CDR3 length is 13 residues. V lost 5 bases to trimming and J lost 0 bases, with 7 bases between them. CDR1 and CDR2 from the germline V gene are SGHTA and FQGNSA. The time point: week 47, end of study. Each vaccine dose was 300 ug of mutant IDH1 20-mer peptide, with topical imiquimod. The chain uses TRBV7-2 and TRBJ1-1; D gene unclear. The material was PBMCs, obtained from a glioma patient whose treatment included an IDH1 peptide vaccine. This TCR was sampled from a woman aged 45-60 years with glioma. This CDR3 reads CASSLVMNTEAFF. The DNA of the CDR3 is TGTGCCAGCAGCCTTGTGATGAACACTGAAGCTTTCTTT. The full variable domain, completed using reference TRBV7-2 and TRBJ1-1, is GAGVSQSPSNKVTEKGKDVELRCDPISGHTALYWYRQSLGQGLEFLIYFQGNSAPDKSGLPSDRFSAERTGGSVSTLTIQRTQQEDSAVYLCASSLVMNTEAFFGQGTRLTVV.